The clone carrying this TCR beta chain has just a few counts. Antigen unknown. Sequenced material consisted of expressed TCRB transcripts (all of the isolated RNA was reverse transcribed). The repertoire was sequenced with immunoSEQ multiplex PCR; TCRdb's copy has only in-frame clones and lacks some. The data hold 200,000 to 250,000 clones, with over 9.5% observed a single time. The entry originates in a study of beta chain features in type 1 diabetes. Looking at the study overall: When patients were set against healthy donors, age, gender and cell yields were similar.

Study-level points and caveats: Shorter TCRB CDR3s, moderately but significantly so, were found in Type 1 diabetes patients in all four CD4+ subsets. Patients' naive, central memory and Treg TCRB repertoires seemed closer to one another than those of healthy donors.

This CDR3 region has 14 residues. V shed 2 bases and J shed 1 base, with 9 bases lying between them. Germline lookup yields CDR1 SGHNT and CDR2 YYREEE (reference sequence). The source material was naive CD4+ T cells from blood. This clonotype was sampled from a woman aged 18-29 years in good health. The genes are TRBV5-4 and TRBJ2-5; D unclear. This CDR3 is CASSFGRSQETQYF. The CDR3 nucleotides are TGTGCCAGCAGCTTTGGCCGGAGCCAAGAGACCCAGTACTTC. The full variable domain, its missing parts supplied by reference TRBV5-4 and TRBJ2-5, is ETGVTQSPTHLIKTRGQQVTLRCSSQSGHNTVSWYQQALGQGPQFIFQYYREEENGRGNFPPRFSGLQFPNYSSELNVNALELDDSALYLCASSFGRSQETQYFGPGTRLLVL.